The clone carrying this TCR beta chain was found once. These data are taken from a study of blood T cell repertoires in COVID-19. Under the authors' procedure: The authors estimated nucleated cell counts from reference gene primer amplification. The protocol was immunoSEQ multiplex PCR, while the TCRdb copy is restricted to in-frame clones and leaves out a portion. Clone size and the V and J calls come from that table; the DNA yielded D and trimming. The data hold about 190,000 clones, with over 70% observed a single time. This clonotype was obtained from a man in his 60s with active or convalescent COVID-19. Sequences were obtained from peripheral blood.

The CDR3 region is CASSRTGAEAFF. The CDR3 DNA reads TGTGCCAGCAGCCGGACTGGAGCTGAAGCTTTCTTT. V gene TRBV3-1 (or the pseudogene TRBV3-2) combines with J gene TRBJ1-1; D is ambiguous. This CDR3 is built from 12 residues. The V end was cut by 4 bases, the J end by 6 bases, with 9 bases between. Per the germline V gene, CDR1 is LGHDT and CDR2 is YNNKEL (reference sequence).